A selection of T cell receptor beta chains follows, all from one sample in a study of post-analysis software for immune sequencing data. TCRdb redid the calling of the PCR reads with MiXCR, one entry per CDR3 protein. The sample includes roughly 800,000 distinct CDR3 sequences, 46% seen only once; the top ten take just under 5%. Material: blood. The receptors were gathered from a girl aged 10-17 years with multiple sclerosis. Both conserved end residues are part of each CDR3. D genes are given only for firm matches. Some rows have no size entry. The others give once, few or many, or a class for an expanded clone.

-,few,TRBJ1-5,TRBV5-4,CASSLGGVEPQHF,TGTGCCAGTAGCTTGGGAGGGGTGGAGCCCCAGCATTTT
-,-,TRBJ2-7,TRBV20-1,CSARTSRSSYEQYF,TGCAGTGCTAGAACTAGCCGTAGCTCCTACGAGCAGTACTTC
-,-,TRBJ2-1,TRBV14,CASSRRPYTGEQFF,TGTGCCAGCAGCCGAAGACCCTACACCGGTGAGCAGTTCTTC
TRBD1,few,TRBJ2-4,TRBV7-2,CASSFLPGGGRNIQYF,TGTGCCAGCAGCTTTTTACCAGGGGGCGGTAGGAACATTCAGTACTTC
-,few,TRBJ2-3,TRBV12-3/TRBV12-4,CASNPGRTDTQYF,TGTGCCAGCAATCCAGGGCGCACAGATACGCAGTATTTT
-,few,TRBJ2-1,TRBV15,CATSSEGSYNEQFF,TGTGCCACCAGCAGCGAGGGCTCCTACAATGAGCAGTTCTTC
-,few,TRBJ1-2,TRBV29-1,CSVAAGYTF,TGCAGCGTTGCAGCTGGCTACACCTTC
-,once,TRBJ2-2,TRBV9,CASSAKTGNTGELFF,TGTGCCAGCAGCGCCAAGACAGGGAACACCGGGGAGCTGTTTTTT
TRBD1,-,TRBJ2-1,TRBV7-6,CASSLAWGQTPYNEQFF,TGTGCCAGCAGCTTAGCGTGGGGACAGACCCCCTACAATGAGCAGTTCTTC
-,-,TRBJ1-4,TRBV24-1,CATSEGTGHGEKLFF,TGTGCCACCAGTGAGGGGACGGGCCATGGCGAAAAACTGTTTTTT
-,-,TRBJ2-1,TRBV20-1,CSASRGLYNEQFF,TGCAGTGCGAGTCGCGGACTCTACAATGAGCAGTTCTTC
-,-,TRBJ2-1,TRBV29-1,CSGADSHNEQFF,TGCAGCGGTGCCGACTCCCACAATGAGCAGTTCTTC
-,-,TRBJ1-1,TRBV6-2/TRBV6-3,CASTLGREGKTEAFF,TGTGCCAGCACCCTGGGCAGGGAAGGAAAGACTGAAGCTTTCTTT
-,few,TRBJ2-7,TRBV6-5,CASGGLVTYEQYF,TGTGCCAGCGGGGGTCTAGTGACCTACGAGCAGTACTTC
-,once,TRBJ2-1,TRBV7-9,CASSSIPRYDLYNEQFF,TGTGCCAGCAGCTCTATACCCAGATATGACCTCTACAATGAGCAGTTCTTC
-,few,TRBJ1-2,TRBV6-5,CASSTQDLSVYGYTF,TGTGCCAGCAGTACACAGGATTTGTCGGTTTATGGCTACACCTTC
TRBD2,few,TRBJ2-1,TRBV10-3,CAIGTSGINEQFF,TGTGCCATCGGGACTAGCGGGATCAATGAGCAGTTCTTC
-,-,TRBJ2-5,TRBV12-3/TRBV12-4,CASSLARAQQYF,TGTGCCAGCAGTTTGGCCCGAGCACAGCAGTACTTC
-,-,TRBJ2-7,TRBV12-3/TRBV12-4,CANRRGDSYEQYF,TGTGCCAACAGGCGCGGGGACTCCTACGAGCAGTACTTC
-,-,TRBJ2-4,TRBV18,CASSPTPLLAKNIQYF,TGTGCCAGCTCACCTACGCCTTTACTAGCCAAAAACATTCAGTACTTC
-,-,TRBJ2-3,TRBV12-3/TRBV12-4,CASSFIGDTQYF,TGTGCCAGCAGTTTCATAGGGGATACGCAGTATTTT
TRBD2,few,TRBJ2-1,TRBV7-9,CASSSGLAGAEYNEQFF,TGTGCCAGCAGCTCGGGACTAGCGGGAGCGGAGTACAATGAGCAGTTCTTC
TRBD2,-,TRBJ2-7,TRBV11-2,CASSPLTSNALYEQYF,TGTGCCAGCAGCCCATTGACTAGCAATGCTCTCTACGAGCAGTACTTC
TRBD2,-,TRBJ2-7,TRBV20-1,CSALRTSGTYEQYF,TGCAGTGCTCTCAGGACTAGCGGAACCTACGAGCAGTACTTC
TRBD2,-,TRBJ2-5,TRBV6-6,CASSYITSGRAETQYF,TGTGCCAGCAGTTACATTACTAGCGGGAGGGCGGAGACCCAGTACTTC
TRBD1,-,TRBJ1-2,TRBV20-1,CSATGTGESYGYTF,TGCAGTGCAACCGGGACAGGGGAGAGCTATGGCTACACCTTC
-,-,TRBJ2-3,TRBV27,CASSRRRDFTDTQYF,TGTGCCAGCAGTCGTCGTAGGGACTTCACAGATACGCAGTATTTT
-,-,TRBJ1-4,TRBV7-6,CASSSDRATNEKLFF,TGTGCCAGCAGCTCCGATAGGGCAACTAATGAAAAACTGTTTTTT
-,-,TRBJ1-1,TRBV4-3,CASSQAVRGSEAFF,TGCGCCAGCAGCCAAGCGGTCCGGGGGTCTGAAGCTTTCTTT
-,-,TRBJ2-5,TRBV20-1,CSAREAGGIQETQYF,TGCAGTGCTAGAGAGGCAGGGGGGATTCAAGAGACCCAGTACTTC
TRBD1,once,TRBJ1-2,TRBV7-9,CASSPGQDRFIYGYTF,TGTGCCAGCAGCCCCGGACAGGACAGGTTTATCTATGGCTACACCTTC
-,-,TRBJ2-1,TRBV7-3,CASSLSGVNEQFF,TGTGCCAGCAGCTTAAGCGGGGTCAATGAGCAGTTCTTC